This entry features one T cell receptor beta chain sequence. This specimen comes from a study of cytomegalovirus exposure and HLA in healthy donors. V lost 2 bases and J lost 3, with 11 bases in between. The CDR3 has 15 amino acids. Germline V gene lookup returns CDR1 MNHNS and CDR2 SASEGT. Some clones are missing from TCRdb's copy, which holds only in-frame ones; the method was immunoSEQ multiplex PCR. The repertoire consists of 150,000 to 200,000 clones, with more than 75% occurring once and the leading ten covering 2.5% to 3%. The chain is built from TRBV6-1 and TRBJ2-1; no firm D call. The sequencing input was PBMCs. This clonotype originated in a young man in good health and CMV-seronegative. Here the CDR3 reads CASSESDTFYNEQFF. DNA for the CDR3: TGTGCCAGCAGTGAAAGTGACACGTTCTACAATGAGCAGTTCTTC.